This T cell receptor beta chain was observed in a study of radiotherapy plus CTLA-4 blockade in lung cancer (dated by TCRdb to about 2018). The study in broad terms: Objective responses occurred in roughly 20% of enrolled patients, and around 30% achieved disease control.

The study at large found these results: The strongest predictors of response were reported to be early dynamic shifts in blood T cell clones along with a rise in serum interferon-beta following radiation. TCR clones derived from tumors expanded in peripheral blood after treatment with radiotherapy and ipilimumab.

The study evaluated CTLA-4 blockade (ipilimumab) given together with focal radiation therapy in patients who had chemo-refractory metastatic non-small-cell lung cancer. A remark on this clone: Its antigen target is currently unknown. The input lacks base qualities; no much larger clone sits a single base away.

The germline V gene encodes CDR1 MDHEN and CDR2 SYDVKM. Inclusive of the bounding cysteine and phenylalanine, the CDR3 is 16 residues long. CDR3 DNA only is kept here, 48 bases in frame from base 1. V loses 4 bases, J loses 4 bases, and the germline ends lie 17 bases apart. The receptor library was made with the immunoSEQ multiplex PCR assay. TCRdb holds this immuneACCESS table with in-frame rearrangements only. Some clones are missing; in checked studies, unresolved V genes explain under half, and the rest has no known cause. The sample includes 90,000 or so clones, with around 86% observed a single time. 0.82% of the sample is held by the ten biggest clonotypes.

The receptor's source is a human donor with non-small cell lung cancer who had stable disease on radiotherapy plus ipilimumab. The chain uses TRBV28 and TRBJ1-5; D gene: possibly TRBD1, on 6 matching bases. The source material was peripheral blood, sampled from a patient treated with radiotherapy plus ipilimumab. The bases are TGTGCCAGCAGTTCATCGGGGGGGGGCCTAAATCAGCCCCAGCATTTT. Translated, it gives CASSSSGGGLNQPQHF. When the CDR3 is completed using the reference TRBV28 and TRBJ1-5 genes on either side, the full variable domain is DVKVTQSSRYLVKRTGEKVFLECVQDMDHENMFWYRQDPGLGLRLIYFSYDVKMKEKGDIPEGYSVSREKKERFSLILESASTNQTSMYLCASSSSGGGLNQPQHFGDGTRLSIL.